This T cell receptor (beta chain) was documented in a study of identifying expanded T cells in peripheral blood. This clone was detected many times. The CDR3 loop spans 16 amino acids. The trim removed 2 bases at V and 1 base at J, leaving 7 bases unmatched. Germline CDR1 reads GTSNPN; CDR2 reads SVGIG (reference sequence). No infections or other immune events were documented during collection. The data were produced by immunoSEQ multiplex PCR, yet TCRdb's version contains in-frame clones alone and is incomplete. Of approximately 120,000 clones in the sample, roughly 84% are singletons; the top ten hold around 3.3%.

The specimen was blood. The sequence derives from a person between 18 and 75 years old in good health. The rearrangement uses TRBV30 and TRBJ1-5; TRBD1 matches at 8 bases. The CDR3 DNA sequence: TGTGCCTGGAGTTACGGGACAGGCACCAGCAATCAGCCCCAGCATTTT. Residues: CAWSYGTGTSNQPQHF.